A single sample is the source of the 10 T cell receptor beta chains below, sequenced in a study of T cell responses to AZD1222 COVID-19 vaccine. Only in-frame clones appear in the TCRdb table, and some are missing; sequencing was by immunoSEQ multiplex PCR. The table has under 140,000 clones, approximately 94% seen once; the top ten hold 2.9%. This specimen consisted of peripheral blood, obtained 28 days after the second AZD1222 dose. These receptor sequences come from an adult who received the AZD1222 COVID-19 vaccine.

The chain recombines TRBV27 with TRBJ1-1; a weak D match, TRBD1 (5 bases). The ends were cut back, 1 base at V and 1 base at J, with 13 bases in the middle. Germline assignment: CDR1 MNHEY and CDR2 SMNVEV (reference sequence). CDR3 length equals 16 residues. The CDR3 is CASSLFPGPSNTEAFF. CDR3 DNA sequence: TGTGCCAGCAGTTTATTCCCGGGACCATCGAACACTGAAGCTTTCTTT.

V gene TRBV2 combines with J gene TRBJ1-1, with D unresolved. V shed 7 bases and J shed 5 bases, with 2 bases lying between them. Germline V CDR1 and CDR2: SNHLY, FYNNEI. The CDR3 runs to 9 residues. CDR3: CASKTEAFF. DNA for the CDR3: TGTGCCAGCAAAACTGAAGCTTTCTTT.

This sequence joins TRBV2 and TRBJ2-1; D remains unclear. The V gene lost 4 bases and the J gene lost 3 bases, with 7 bases spanning the gap. Per germline, CDR1 SNHLY and CDR2 FYNNEI. The CDR3 is 13 amino acids. The CDR3, as DNA: TGTGCCAGCAGTGTTACCCACTACAATGAGCAGTTCTTC. The encoded protein is CASSVTHYNEQFF.

The chain recombines TRBV6-2 or TRBV6-3 with TRBJ2-5; 8 positions match TRBD2. V shed 4 bases and J 1 base; nucleotides not matched to a gene: 5. Germline CDR1 MNHEY, CDR2 SVGEGT. This CDR3 is 15 amino acids long. The CDR3: CASSWGSGAQETQYF. The CDR3 DNA is TGTGCCAGCAGTTGGGGTAGCGGGGCCCAAGAGACCCAGTACTTC.

The chain uses TRBV4-2 and TRBJ1-2, with D unclear. The CDR3 is 15 residues long. V was trimmed by 1 base and J by 4 bases, leaving 13 bases between them. The V gene's germline CDR1 is LGHNA and CDR2 YNFKEQ. CDR3 region: CASSQVENRVYGYTF. For the CDR3, the DNA is TGTGCCAGCAGCCAAGTGGAGAACAGAGTCTATGGCTACACCTTC.

V gene TRBV3-1 (or the pseudogene TRBV3-2) combines with J gene TRBJ1-1; TRBD1 matches 9 bases. With V trimmed by 0 bases and J by 6 bases, 17 bases remained unmatched. Germline V lookup: CDR1 LGHDT, CDR2 YNNKEL (reference sequence). The CDR3 loop spans 19 amino acids. The CDR3 protein is CASSQDGFRGQGRRAEAFF. The CDR3 region has the DNA TGTGCCAGCAGCCAAGATGGGTTCCGGGGACAGGGAAGAAGAGCTGAAGCTTTCTTT.

The rearrangement links TRBV7-9 to TRBJ2-5; the D is unclear. Looked up from germline, CDR1 is SEHNR and CDR2 is FQNEAQ (reference sequence). Trimming shortened V by 5 bases and J by 2 bases, and 18 bases separated the two germline ends. This CDR3 has 16 residues. The DNA of the CDR3 is TGTGCCAGCAGCATAGACCCCCTCAAGGGTCAAGAGACCCAGTACTTC. Amino acids: CASSIDPLKGQETQYF.

The gene calls are TRBV20-1 and TRBJ1-6, with TRBD1 identical over 7 bases. The germline V gene has CDR1 DFQATT and CDR2 SNEGSKA (reference sequence). V shed 3 bases, J shed 5 bases, and the junction held 4 bases outside the gene matches. This CDR3 has 14 amino acids. The CDR3: CSASVQGDNSPLHF. Here the CDR3 DNA reads TGCAGTGCTAGTGTCCAGGGGGATAATTCACCCCTCCACTTT.

The chain carries TRBV6-1 and TRBJ1-1, with D maybe TRBD1 (5 bases). Trimming took off 3 bases at V and 0 bases at J, with 11 bases between the two ends. The CDR3 is 15 amino acids. In germline, CDR1 is MNHNS, CDR2 SASEGT. CDR3 loop: CASSDPTAMNTEAFF. In DNA, the CDR3 is TGTGCCAGCAGTGACCCGACAGCCATGAACACTGAAGCTTTCTTT.

V gene TRBV5-6 combines with J gene TRBJ1-4; D might be TRBD1 (6 bases). The CDR3 runs 15 residues. Deletions cut 1 base from V and 8 bases from J, with 15 bases between. Germline assignment: CDR1 SGHDT and CDR2 YYEEEE. The CDR3 is CASSLRGTRGEKLFF. The CDR3 nucleotides are TGTGCCAGCAGCTTGAGGGGGACCCGAGGGGAAAAACTGTTTTTT.